Below, 28 T cell receptor beta chains from the same sample are listed, as sequenced in a study of T cell responses to AZD1222 COVID-19 vaccine. The data were produced by immunoSEQ multiplex PCR, yet TCRdb's version contains in-frame clones alone and is incomplete. The sample lists some 200,000 clones; approximately 95% were seen once. The sequencing here drew on peripheral blood, taken 28 days after the second AZD1222 dose. These receptors originate from an adult who received the AZD1222 COVID-19 vaccine.

V is TRBV7-9 and J is TRBJ1-1; D might be TRBD1 (5 bases). Germline V gives CDR1 SEHNR, CDR2 FQNEAQ (reference sequence). This CDR3 spans 15 amino acids. Trimming shortened V by 3 bases and J by 0 bases, and 11 bases separated the two germline ends. In DNA form, the CDR3 reads TGTGCCAGCAGCTTGGCCGGGACCTTGAACACTGAAGCTTTCTTT. This translates into CASSLAGTLNTEAFF.

The V call is TRBV19, the J call TRBJ1-2; D call uncertain. The CDR3 runs to 13 residues. The V and J ends lost 3 bases and 4 bases respectively, with 9 bases between them. The germline gives CDR1 LNHDA, CDR2 SQIVND (reference sequence). The CDR3 spells CASSIQERYGYTF. DNA for the CDR3: TGTGCCAGTAGTATTCAGGAGCGCTATGGCTACACCTTC.

The chain joins TRBV4-2 to TRBJ2-5; TRBD1 might be the D (5 bases). The V end was cut by 5 bases, the J end by 5 bases, with 12 bases between. From germline, CDR1 is LGHNA and CDR2 YNFKEQ. This CDR3 is 13 amino acids long. The CDR3, as DNA: TGTGCCAGCAGCTTGACAGCCTCTGAGACCCAGTACTTC. It encodes CASSLTASETQYF.

The V call is TRBV21-1, the J call TRBJ1-2; TRBD1 is taken as the D call from the table, unchecked against the DNA. TRBV21-1 represents a pseudogene. CDR3 length equals 13 residues. The CDR3 loop reads CASKGRGNYGYTF. CDR3 DNA sequence: TGTGCCAGCAAGGGCAGGGGAAACTATGGCTACACCTTC.

The V and J genes are TRBV5-1 and TRBJ1-2; unclear D gene. Germline V CDR1 and CDR2: SGHRS, YFSETQ. With 1 base removed from V and 2 bases from J, the gap between germline ends came to 9 bases. The CDR3 extends over 14 amino acids. The CDR3 loop is CASSLNSDNYGYTF. The CDR3 nucleotides are TGCGCCAGCAGCTTGAACAGTGACAACTATGGCTACACCTTC.

The J gene is TRBJ2-1, the V gene TRBV7-3, with 10 bases aligning to TRBD2. The CDR3 sequence is 17 residues long. With V trimmed by 5 bases and J by 2 bases, 9 bases remained unmatched. Germline assignment: CDR1 SGHTA and CDR2 FQGTGA. The CDR3, as DNA: TGTGCCAGCAGCCGGGCTTTAGCGGGGGGAACCTACAATGAGCAGTTCTTC. Its translation is CASSRALAGGTYNEQFF.

This clone came up once. Within the sample, other DNA sequences also encode this same CDR3. The chain combines TRBV27 with TRBJ1-1, with D perhaps matching TRBD1 (5 bases). Deletions cut 0 bases from V and 5 bases from J, with 7 bases between. The CDR3 consists of 13 residues. The germline V gene encodes CDR1 MNHEY and CDR2 SMNVEV (reference sequence). CDR3: CASSLSGGTEAFF. CDR3 nucleotides: TGTGCCAGCAGTTTATCCGGGGGTACTGAAGCTTTCTTT.

The chain carries TRBV9 and TRBJ1-2; D unclear. The germline gives CDR1 SGDLS, CDR2 YYNGEE. The length of the CDR3 is 14 residues. Trimming cost V 3 bases and J 6 bases, with 15 bases left between them. CDR3 protein: CASSARPVRDGYTF. CDR3 DNA sequence: TGTGCCAGCAGCGCCCGACCGGTTAGGGATGGCTACACCTTC.

V usage is TRBV14 and J usage is TRBJ2-7; no reliable D call. Trimming pared 4 bases from V and 5 bases from J, leaving 12 bases between. Germline CDR1 is SGHDN and CDR2 is FVKESK. The CDR3 contains 13 residues. This CDR3 is CASSRRKRDEQYF. The CDR3 nucleotides read TGTGCCAGCAGCCGACGTAAAAGGGACGAGCAGTACTTC.

The chain couples TRBV19 to TRBJ2-4, with D tentatively TRBD1 or TRBD2 (5 bases each). With 4 bases removed from V and 0 bases from J, the gap between germline ends came to 13 bases. The CDR3 runs 16 residues. The germline gives CDR1 LNHDA, CDR2 SQIVND (reference sequence). CDR3 amino acids: CASSTGTVIAKNIQYF. The DNA of the CDR3 is TGTGCCAGTAGTACGGGGACGGTGATAGCCAAAAACATTCAGTACTTC.

This clone was recorded once. The chain employs TRBV27 and TRBJ2-7; D is possibly TRBD1 or TRBD2 (5 bases each). CDR1 and CDR2 from the germline V gene are MNHEY and SMNVEV (reference sequence). V lost 8 bases to trimming and J lost 1 base, with 15 bases between them. This CDR3 has 14 residues. The CDR3, as DNA: TGTGCCAGCGGCCCCGGGACGGTTTCCTACGAGCAGTACTTC. Translated, it gives CASGPGTVSYEQYF.

The chain has TRBV19 and TRBJ1-2; D is uncertain. The CDR3 is made up of 13 amino acids. Trimming pared 7 bases from V and 4 bases from J, leaving 13 bases between. CDR1 and CDR2 from the germline V gene are LNHDA and SQIVND (reference sequence). CDR3 sequence (DNA): TGTGCCAGTATTGGGGAGAGGGTCTATGGCTACACCTTC. This encodes CASIGERVYGYTF.

The CDR3 here is CASSQDARTSGGLGETQYF. Written as DNA, the CDR3 is TGTGCCAGCAGCCAAGATGCTCGGACTAGCGGGGGGCTGGGAGAGACCCAGTACTTC. This chain uses TRBV3-1 (or the pseudogene TRBV3-2) with TRBJ2-5; 14 bases are a match to TRBD2. This CDR3 has 19 amino acids. Germline assignment: CDR1 LGHDT and CDR2 YNNKEL (reference sequence). V gave up 0 bases and J gave up 4 bases; unmatched junction bases: 10.

J is TRBJ1-1 and V is TRBV7-9; 11 bases are shared with TRBD1. This CDR3 has 19 residues. V dropped 0 bases and J dropped 1; count of bases not matched to a gene: 10. CDR1 and CDR2 (germline): SEHNR, FQNEAQ (reference sequence). CDR3: CASSLAPRDRGKTNTEAFF. The CDR3 nucleotides read TGTGCCAGCAGCTTAGCGCCTCGGGACAGGGGGAAGACGAACACTGAAGCTTTCTTT.

This rearrangement joins TRBV9 to TRBJ1-1; 8 bases map to TRBD1. CDR1 is SGDLS, CDR2 YYNGEE, per germline. The CDR3 is made up of 17 amino acids. The junction had 15 bases not matched to a gene; V was cut back by 4 bases and J by 4 bases. The CDR3 DNA follows: TGTGCCAGCAGCACTCCCGCCGGGACAGGAATCGGCACTGAAGCTTTCTTT. Translated, it gives CASSTPAGTGIGTEAFF. The full variable domain, its missing parts supplied by reference TRBV9 and TRBJ1-1, is DSGVTQTPKHLITATGQRVTLRCSPRSGDLSVYWYQQSLDQGLQFLIQYYNGEERAKGNILERFSAQQFPDLHSELNLSSLELGDSALYFCASSTPAGTGIGTEAFFGQGTRLTVV.

This clone appeared many times. The CDR3 protein is CASSLVDRGRTEAFF. The CDR3 region has the DNA TGTGCCAGCAGCTTAGTTGACAGGGGGCGAACTGAAGCTTTCTTT. V and J are TRBV7-9 and TRBJ1-1; 10 nucleotides align to TRBD1. V lost 1 base, J lost 5 bases, and 4 bases stayed unmatched. CDR3 length equals 15 residues. Germline V gene lookup returns CDR1 SEHNR and CDR2 FQNEAQ (reference sequence).

This sequence joins TRBV5-6 and TRBJ1-6; a weak D match, TRBD1 (5 bases). Between the trimmed V and J ends, which lost 1 base and 11 bases, there was a span of 19 bases. The CDR3 is made up of 16 amino acids. Germline values: CDR1 SGHDT, CDR2 YYEEEE. Written as DNA, the CDR3 is TGTGCCAGCAGCTTGTCCCCCGGGACGTCCCGGGCACCCCTCCACTTT. This encodes CASSLSPGTSRAPLHF.

The rearrangement links TRBV7-9 to TRBJ1-4; D might be TRBD1 (6 bases). Deletions cut 0 bases from V and 7 bases from J, with 6 bases between. Looked up from germline, CDR1 is SEHNR and CDR2 is FQNEAQ (reference sequence). The CDR3 has 13 residues. The CDR3 DNA sequence: TGTGCCAGCAGCTTAGCCAGGGGTGAAAAACTGTTTTTT. This encodes CASSLARGEKLFF.

V is TRBV12-5 and J is TRBJ1-3, with D unresolved. V lost 2 bases and J 0 bases, leaving 14 bases between the germline ends. The germline V gene has CDR1 LGHNT and CDR2 FRNRAP. This CDR3 has 17 residues. The CDR3 coding sequence is TGTGCTAGTGGTTTGACAACATCGCTTAGCTCTGGAAACACCATATATTTT. Protein product: CASGLTTSLSSGNTIYF.

The gene calls are TRBV2 and TRBJ2-5, with 9 bases identical to TRBD1. Germline V lookup: CDR1 SNHLY, CDR2 FYNNEI. The V and J ends lost 6 bases and 3 bases, in that order; junction bases with no gene match: 2. The CDR3 runs to 13 residues. CDR3 sequence: CASSRDREETQYF. CDR3 coding DNA: TGTGCCAGCAGCCGGGACAGGGAAGAGACCCAGTACTTC.

The V call is TRBV4-1, the J call TRBJ1-3; D not certain. Trimming removed 3 bases from V and 4 bases from J, with 13 bases in between. CDR1 MGHRA and CDR2 YSYEKL come from the germline V gene. The CDR3 runs 15 residues. This CDR3 is CASSQVTRRGNTIYF. The CDR3 DNA reads as TGCGCCAGCAGCCAGGTAACCCGCAGGGGAAACACCATATATTTT.

This clone was seen just once. The chain joins TRBV5-1 to TRBJ1-2; 7 nucleotides agree with TRBD1. The V segment lost 2 bases and the J segment 0 bases; nucleotides outside the gene matches: 4. The CDR3 has 15 amino acids. Germline values: CDR1 SGHRS, CDR2 YFSETQ. CDR3 sequence: CASSLRQGSNYGYTF. CDR3 nucleotides: TGCGCCAGCAGCTTAAGACAGGGTTCTAACTATGGCTACACCTTC.

This rearrangement joins TRBV18 to TRBJ1-3; 7 bases are a match to TRBD1. The CDR3 loop spans 16 amino acids. The trim removed 0 bases at V and 2 bases at J, leaving 4 bases unmatched. From germline, CDR1 is KGHSH and CDR2 LQKENI. The CDR3 sequence is CASSPPTQGTGNTIYF. DNA of the CDR3: TGTGCCAGCTCACCACCGACACAGGGGACTGGAAACACCATATATTTT.

The chain links TRBV28 to TRBJ2-7; D is possibly TRBD1 (6 bases). V dropped 5 bases and J dropped 4 bases, with 18 bases sitting between them. The CDR3 is 15 amino acids. CDR1 is MDHEN, CDR2 SYDVKM, per germline. The DNA of the CDR3 is TGTGCCAGCAGTCCCCCCGGGGACATTCGATACGAGCAGTACTTC. The encoded protein is CASSPPGDIRYEQYF. The full variable domain, completed using reference TRBV28 and TRBJ2-7, is DVKVTQSSRYLVKRTGEKVFLECVQDMDHENMFWYRQDPGLGLRLIYFSYDVKMKEKGDIPEGYSVSREKKERFSLILESASTNQTSMYLCASSPPGDIRYEQYFGPGTRLTVT.

This sequence joins TRBV28 and TRBJ1-1; TRBD1 might be the D (6 bases). This CDR3 has 15 amino acids. The V end lost 9 bases, the J end lost 1 base, and 18 bases lay between the germline ends. Germline loops: CDR1 MDHEN, CDR2 SYDVKM. The CDR3 DNA follows: TGTGCCAGTAATCGGGACACCTGGGGGAACACTGAAGCTTTCTTT. Translation: CASNRDTWGNTEAFF.

This clone was counted once. The genes are TRBV5-1 and TRBJ1-1, with 8 bases aligning to TRBD1. J lost 3 bases, V lost 7 bases, and 5 bases had no gene match. Germline-derived CDR1 and CDR2 are SGHRS and YFSETQ. The length of the CDR3 is 13 residues. The CDR3 DNA reads TGCGCCAGCGGGATCAGGGGGCACACTGAAGCTTTCTTT. Amino acid sequence: CASGIRGHTEAFF.

This clone was found once. One end of the junction varies from germline; a read error may be responsible. This chain links TRBV7-2 with TRBJ2-1, with no clear D. Germline CDR1 reads SGHTA; CDR2 reads FQGNSA. This CDR3 has 16 amino acids. CDR3 sequence reads: CASSLDQLDTPNEQFF. The CDR3 nucleotides are TGTGCCAGCAGTTTAGATCAGCTAGATACCCCCAATGAGCAGTTCTTC. The variable domain in full, completed from reference TRBV7-2 and TRBJ2-1, reads GAGVSQSPSNKVTEKGKDVELRCDPISGHTALYWYRQSLGQGLEFLIYFQGNSAPDKSGLPSDRFSAERTGGSVSTLTIQRTQQEDSAVYLCASSLDQLDTPNEQFFGPGTRLTVL.

The chain carries TRBV24-1 and TRBJ1-2; 8 nucleotides match TRBD1. The CDR3 covers 17 residues. Germline CDR1 and CDR2: KGHDR and SFDVKD. V lost 6 bases, J lost 4 bases, and 15 bases stayed unmatched. DNA of the CDR3: TGTGCCACCAGTCACAGGGTGGCGGACAGGGAGTTCTATGGCTACACCTTC. This encodes CATSHRVADREFYGYTF.